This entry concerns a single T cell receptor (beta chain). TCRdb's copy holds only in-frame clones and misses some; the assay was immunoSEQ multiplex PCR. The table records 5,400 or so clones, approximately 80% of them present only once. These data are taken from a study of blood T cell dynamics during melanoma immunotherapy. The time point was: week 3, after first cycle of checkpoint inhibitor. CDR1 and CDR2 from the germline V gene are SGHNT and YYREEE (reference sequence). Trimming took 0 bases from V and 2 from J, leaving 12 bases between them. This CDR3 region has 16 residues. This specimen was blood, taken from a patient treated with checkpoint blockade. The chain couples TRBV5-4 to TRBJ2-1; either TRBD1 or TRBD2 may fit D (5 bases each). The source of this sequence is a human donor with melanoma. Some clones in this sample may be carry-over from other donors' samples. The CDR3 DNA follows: TGTGCCAGCAGCTTGGCCGCAGGGAGCGCCTACAATGAGCAGTTCTTC. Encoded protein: CASSLAAGSAYNEQFF.